The TCR beta chain described here comes from a study of cytomegalovirus exposure and HLA in healthy donors. General observations from the study: Researchers catalogued approximately 170 TCR beta chains as cytomegalovirus-associated. In vitro testing confirmed a few CMV-associated chains as specific for CMV antigens.

Details on this clone: The antigen is undetermined.

Only in-frame clones appear in the TCRdb table, and some are missing; sequencing was by immunoSEQ multiplex PCR. The table has roughly 80,000 clones, 85% to 95% seen once. Germline V gives CDR1 KGHSH, CDR2 LQKENI. Trimming took 4 bases from V and 0 from J, leaving 12 bases between them. The CDR3 totals 15 residues. Separate from the 666-subject first cohort was the roughly 120-subject validation cohort, to which the donors belonged. This receptor was taken from a man between 18 and 29 years old in good health and CMV-seronegative. The V call is TRBV18, the J call TRBJ1-1; D possibly corresponds to TRBD1 (6 bases). Source material: PBMCs. DNA for the CDR3: TGTGCCAGCTCACGTCAAACAGGGTTGAACACTGAAGCTTTCTTT. It codes for CASSRQTGLNTEAFF. The full variable domain, its missing parts supplied by reference TRBV18 and TRBJ1-1, is NAGVMQNPRHLVRRRGQEARLRCSPMKGHSHVYWYRQLPEEGLKFMVYLQKENIIDESGMPKERFSAEFPKEGPSILRIQQVVRGDSAAYFCASSRQTGLNTEAFFGQGTRLTVV.